The 20 T cell receptor beta chains listed next were all sequenced from one sample in a study of radiotherapy plus CTLA-4 blockade in lung cancer. Assay used: immunoSEQ multiplex PCR; TCRdb lists only in-frame clones, some missing. In the table there are 55,000 to 65,000 clones, approximately 76% of which are singletons. Sequenced here: peripheral blood, sampled from a patient treated with radiotherapy plus ipilimumab. These receptors all stem from a human donor with non-small cell lung cancer who had a complete response to radiotherapy plus ipilimumab.

This clone was detected only a few times. This chain connects TRBV2 to TRBJ2-7, with TRBD2 as a possible D gene (6 bases). V dropped 5 bases and J dropped 6 bases, with 11 bases sitting between them. This CDR3 comprises 12 residues. The germline V gene has CDR1 SNHLY and CDR2 FYNNEI. This CDR3 is CASSTGTAEQYF. Here the CDR3 DNA reads TGTGCCAGCAGTACCGGGACTGCCGAGCAGTACTTC.

As concerns this clone: One junction end does not reproduce the germline sequence, and a read error may be involved. The chain employs TRBV2 and TRBJ1-2, with D possibly being TRBD1 (5 bases). Germline-derived CDR1 and CDR2 are SNHLY and FYNNEI. The CDR3 totals 11 residues. The CDR3 loop is CASSVWPGSYF. The CDR3 DNA reads TGTGCCAGCAGTGTTTGGCCAGGGTCCTATTTC.

This chain joins TRBV21-1 and TRBJ2-3; TRBD1 is the table's D call, not checked against the DNA. TRBV21-1 corresponds to a pseudogene. CDR3 size: 18 residues. Here the CDR3 DNA reads TGTGCCAGCAGCAAAGCGCAAACAGGGGGTATTGAGACAGATACGCAGTATTTT. The encoded protein is CASSKAQTGGIETDTQYF.

The V and J genes are TRBV11-2 and TRBJ2-3; 10 bases are shared with TRBD2. With V trimmed by 2 bases and J by 7 bases, 6 bases remained unmatched. In germline, CDR1 is SGHAT, CDR2 FQNNGV. The CDR3 is 15 residues long. CDR3 bases: TGTGCCAGCAGCTTAAGAGCGGGAGGGGTTAATACGCAGTATTTT. Protein product: CASSLRAGGVNTQYF.

This clone was seen a handful of times. V and J are TRBV5-4 and TRBJ2-1; possibly TRBD1 for D (5 bases). Per the germline V gene, CDR1 is SGHNT and CDR2 is YYREEE (reference sequence). Trimming shortened V by 0 bases and J by 0 bases, and 7 bases separated the two germline ends. The CDR3 runs 15 residues. The CDR3 reads CASSLDRSSYNEQFF. CDR3 in DNA: TGTGCCAGCAGCTTGGACAGGAGCTCCTACAATGAGCAGTTCTTC.

This clone has only a few counts. The J gene is TRBJ2-7, the V gene TRBV5-1, with 7 bases that match TRBD1. The V gene's germline CDR1 is SGHRS and CDR2 YFSETQ. Trimming at V came to 3 bases and at J to 2 bases, leaving 5 bases not matched to a gene. The CDR3 covers 14 residues. CDR3 coding DNA: TGCGCCAGCAGCTCCGGGACAGATGCCTACGAGCAGTACTTC. Amino acid sequence: CASSSGTDAYEQYF.

V and J are TRBV6-6 and TRBJ2-7, with D possibly being TRBD2 (6 bases). The length of the CDR3 is 14 residues. V dropped 1 base and J dropped 4 bases, with 11 bases sitting between them. Germline V lookup: CDR1 MNHNY, CDR2 SVGAGI (reference sequence). The CDR3 spells CASSYLGTRYEQYF. CDR3 DNA sequence: TGTGCCAGCAGTTACTTGGGGACTCGGTACGAGCAGTACTTC.

This clone has a handful of counts. V usage is TRBV7-9 and J usage is TRBJ1-2, with D perhaps matching TRBD1 (6 bases). V was pared by 5 bases and J by 0 bases, with 16 bases between. Germline V gene sequence: CDR1 SEHNR, CDR2 FQNEAQ (reference sequence). The CDR3 is 16 amino acids. In nucleotides, the CDR3 is TGTGCCAGCAGCCCACGACAGGAGTCCTCTAACTATGGCTACACCTTC. Amino acid sequence: CASSPRQESSNYGYTF.

The CDR3 region has the DNA TGTGCCAGCAGCTTAAATGGACTAGCGGGAGCAAGCGAGCAGTTCTTC. This codes for CASSLNGLAGASEQFF. The rearrangement links TRBV7-6 to TRBJ2-1; TRBD2 matches 13 bases. This CDR3 contains 16 residues. Germline V gene sequence: CDR1 SGHVS, CDR2 FNYEAQ. V was pared by 2 bases and J by 10 bases, with 8 bases of the junction left unmatched. The variable domain in full, completed from reference TRBV7-6 and TRBJ2-1, reads GAGVSQSPRYKVTKRGQDVALRCDPISGHVSLYWYRQALGQGPEFLTYFNYEAQQDKSGLPNDRFSAERPEGSISTLTIQRTEQRDSAMYRCASSLNGLAGASEQFFGPGTRLTVL.

As regards this clone: The junction and the germline gene differ at one end; a read error may be behind it. V usage is TRBV7-7 and J usage is TRBJ2-5; 7 nucleotides match TRBD2. CDR1 is SSHAT and CDR2 is FNYEAQ in the germline V gene (reference sequence). The CDR3 is 15 residues long. Here the CDR3 DNA reads TGTGCTAGCAGTGGCGGGAGCCCCGGATTGGAGACCCAGTACTTC. It is translated as CASSGGSPGLETQYF.

This clone occurred once. This chain connects TRBV7-3 to TRBJ2-7, with TRBD2 matching 15 bases. J was trimmed by 2 bases and V by 5 bases; bases with no gene match: 13. CDR1 is SGHTA and CDR2 is FQGTGA in the germline V gene. This CDR3 has 19 residues. CDR3 loop: CASSPLGLAGGRSAYEQYF. The CDR3 coding sequence is TGTGCCAGCAGCCCCCTGGGACTAGCGGGAGGAAGGTCTGCCTACGAGCAGTACTTC.

The V and J genes are TRBV29-1 and TRBJ1-2; 9 nucleotides match TRBD1. This CDR3 region has 12 residues. CDR1 and CDR2 from the germline V gene are SQVTM and ANQGSEA. V was pared by 7 bases and J by 6 bases, with 6 bases of the junction left unmatched. DNA for the CDR3: TGCAGCGCCTCCCGGACAGGGGATGGCTACACCTTC. Translation: CSASRTGDGYTF.

In this sample, this clone turned up a few times. This chain joins TRBV29-1 and TRBJ2-5, with D possibly being TRBD2 (5 bases). The DNA end favors TRBJ2-7, so the J call may be wrong. CDR3 length: 11 residues. Per germline, CDR1 SQVTM and CDR2 ANQGSEA. CDR3 coding DNA: TGCAGCGTTGAAGCGGGGTACGAGCAGTACTTC. Its translation: CSVEAGYEQYF.

V usage is TRBV5-1 and J usage is TRBJ1-2, with D unclear. The germline CDR1 and CDR2 sequences are SGHRS and YFSETQ. Trimming took off 1 base at V and 0 bases at J, with 4 bases between the two ends. CDR3 size: 13 residues. The CDR3 DNA reads TGCGCCAGCAGCTTGACAACTAACTATGGCTACACCTTC. It encodes CASSLTTNYGYTF.

Many counts were recorded for this clone. The V and J genes are TRBV7-2 and TRBJ2-3; 9 bases align to TRBD1. CDR1 is SGHTA, CDR2 FQGNSA, per germline. J was trimmed by 8 bases and V by 0 bases; bases with no gene match: 12. The CDR3 contains 17 residues. The CDR3 sequence is CASSLALTGGNRGTQYF. In DNA, the CDR3 is TGTGCCAGCAGCTTAGCTCTAACAGGGGGCAACCGAGGTACGCAGTATTTT.

V gene TRBV11-2 combines with J gene TRBJ2-7, with 8 bases that match TRBD2. J was trimmed by 3 bases and V by 0 bases; bases with no gene match: 4. Germline V gene data show CDR1 as SGHAT and CDR2 as FQNNGV. CDR3 length: 15 amino acids. DNA for the CDR3: TGTGCCAGCAGCTTAGATGGGCGGGAGGTCTACGAGCAGTACTTC. It translates to CASSLDGREVYEQYF.

The J gene is TRBJ1-4, the V gene TRBV4-1; 7 nucleotides match TRBD1. The CDR3 totals 16 residues. Germline CDR1 reads MGHRA; CDR2 reads YSYEKL. V lost 0 bases, J lost 8 bases, and 9 bases stayed unmatched. CDR3 nucleotide sequence: TGCGCCAGCAGCCAAGATCCTGACAGGGTTGGAGAAAAACTGTTTTTT. Its translation: CASSQDPDRVGEKLFF.

This clone was picked up one time. V and J are TRBV2 and TRBJ1-1, with D perhaps matching TRBD1 (5 bases). This CDR3 spans 13 amino acids. The germline V gene encodes CDR1 SNHLY and CDR2 FYNNEI. V was pared by 7 bases and J by 1 base, with 10 bases between. CDR3 in amino acids: CASTATGNTEAFF. DNA for the CDR3: TGTGCCAGCACCGCAACAGGGAACACTGAAGCTTTCTTT.

The rearrangement links TRBV19 to TRBJ2-5; a possible D gene is TRBD1 (6 bases). The ends were cut back, 6 bases at V and 4 bases at J, with 15 bases in the middle. The CDR3 consists of 14 residues. Germline V gene data show CDR1 as LNHDA and CDR2 as SQIVND (reference sequence). CDR3 in amino acids: CASRRRGRSETQYF. CDR3 nucleotide sequence: TGTGCCAGTAGACGAAGGGGGAGATCAGAGACCCAGTACTTC.

The chain carries TRBV5-6 and TRBJ1-4, with a weak D call TRBD1 (5 bases). There are 16 residues in the CDR3. Trimming took off 5 bases at V and 4 bases at J, with 18 bases between the two ends. In germline, CDR1 is SGHDT, CDR2 YYEEEE. Written as DNA, the CDR3 is TGTGCCAGCAGACGGTTTAATGGGGGGGGTAATGAAAAACTGTTTTTT. This translates into CASRRFNGGGNEKLFF.